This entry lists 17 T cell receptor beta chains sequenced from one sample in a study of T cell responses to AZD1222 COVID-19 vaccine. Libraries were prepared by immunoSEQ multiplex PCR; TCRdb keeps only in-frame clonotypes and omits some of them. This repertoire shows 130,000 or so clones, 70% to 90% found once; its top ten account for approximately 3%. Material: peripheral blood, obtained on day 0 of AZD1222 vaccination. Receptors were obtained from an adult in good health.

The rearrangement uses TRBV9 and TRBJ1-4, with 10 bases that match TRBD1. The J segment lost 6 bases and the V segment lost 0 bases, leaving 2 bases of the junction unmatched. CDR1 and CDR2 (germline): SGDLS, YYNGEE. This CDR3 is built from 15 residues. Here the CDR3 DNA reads TGTGCCAGCAGCGTAGGGGGGACAGGGGATGAAAAACTGTTTTTT. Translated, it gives CASSVGGTGDEKLFF.

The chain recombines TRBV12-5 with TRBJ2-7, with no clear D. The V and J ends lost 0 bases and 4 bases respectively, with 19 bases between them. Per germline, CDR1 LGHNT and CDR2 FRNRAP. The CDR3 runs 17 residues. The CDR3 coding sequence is TGTGCTAGTGGTTTGGTACCCCTCTCTAAGACGGAATACGAGCAGTACTTC. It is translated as CASGLVPLSKTEYEQYF.

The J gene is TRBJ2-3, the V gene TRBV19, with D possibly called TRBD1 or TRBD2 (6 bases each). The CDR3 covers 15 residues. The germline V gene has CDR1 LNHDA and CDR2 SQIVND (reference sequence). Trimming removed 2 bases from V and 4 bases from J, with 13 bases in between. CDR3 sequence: CASSITGGSPDTQYF. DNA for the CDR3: TGTGCCAGTAGTATAACCGGGGGCAGTCCAGATACGCAGTATTTT. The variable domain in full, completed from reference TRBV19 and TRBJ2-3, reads DGGITQSPKYLFRKEGQNVTLSCEQNLNHDAMYWYRQDPGQGLRLIYYSQIVNDFQKGDIAEGYSVSREKKESFPLTVTSAQKNPTAFYLCASSITGGSPDTQYFGPGTRLTVL.

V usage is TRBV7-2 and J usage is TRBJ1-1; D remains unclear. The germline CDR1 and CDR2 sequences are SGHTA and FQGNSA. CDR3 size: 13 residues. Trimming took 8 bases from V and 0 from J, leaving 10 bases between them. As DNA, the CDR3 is TGTGCCAGCGGTGGACGGTTGAACACTGAAGCTTTCTTT. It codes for CASGGRLNTEAFF.

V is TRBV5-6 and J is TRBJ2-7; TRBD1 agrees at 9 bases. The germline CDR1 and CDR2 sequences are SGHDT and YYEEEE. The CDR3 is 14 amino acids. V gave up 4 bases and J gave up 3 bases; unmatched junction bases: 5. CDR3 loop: CASSPTGGSYEQYF. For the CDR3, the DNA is TGTGCCAGCAGCCCTACAGGGGGCAGCTACGAGCAGTACTTC. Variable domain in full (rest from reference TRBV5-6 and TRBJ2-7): DAGVTQSPTHLIKTRGQQVTLRCSPKSGHDTVSWYQQALGQGPQFIFQYYEEEERQRGNFPDRFSGHQFPNYSSELNVNALLLGDSALYLCASSPTGGSYEQYFGPGTRLTVT.

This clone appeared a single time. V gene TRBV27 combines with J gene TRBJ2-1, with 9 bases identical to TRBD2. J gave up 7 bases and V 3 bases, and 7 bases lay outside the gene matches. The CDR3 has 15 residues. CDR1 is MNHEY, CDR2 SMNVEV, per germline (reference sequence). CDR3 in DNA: TGTGCCAGCAGTTTCGGGACTAGCCAGTGGAATGAGCAGTTCTTC. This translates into CASSFGTSQWNEQFF.

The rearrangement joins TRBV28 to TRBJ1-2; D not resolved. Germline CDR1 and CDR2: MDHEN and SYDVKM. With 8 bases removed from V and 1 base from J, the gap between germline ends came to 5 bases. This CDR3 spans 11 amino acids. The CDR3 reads CASGINYGYTF. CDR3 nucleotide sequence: TGTGCCAGCGGTATTAACTATGGCTACACCTTC.

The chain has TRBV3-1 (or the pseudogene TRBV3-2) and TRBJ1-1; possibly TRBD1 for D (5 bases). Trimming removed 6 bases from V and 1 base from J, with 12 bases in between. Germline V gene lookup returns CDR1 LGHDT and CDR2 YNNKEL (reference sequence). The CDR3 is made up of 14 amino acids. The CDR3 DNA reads TGTGCCAGCAGAAAGCCCGGGGCGAACACTGAAGCTTTCTTT. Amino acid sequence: CASRKPGANTEAFF.

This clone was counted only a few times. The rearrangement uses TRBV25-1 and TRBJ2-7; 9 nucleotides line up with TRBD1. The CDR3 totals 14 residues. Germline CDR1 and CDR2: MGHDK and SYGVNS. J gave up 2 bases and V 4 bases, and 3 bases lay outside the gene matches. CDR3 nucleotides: TGTGCCAGCAGTGTGGGACAGGGCCCCTACGAGCAGTACTTC. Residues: CASSVGQGPYEQYF.

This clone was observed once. CDR3 sequence reads: CASSHGTSGRAVDTQYF. CDR3 DNA sequence: TGTGCCAGCAGCCACGGGACTAGCGGGAGGGCCGTAGATACGCAGTATTTT. V and J are TRBV5-6 and TRBJ2-3; 16 positions agree with TRBD2. Looked up from germline, CDR1 is SGHDT and CDR2 is YYEEEE. The CDR3 is made up of 17 amino acids. Trimming removed 4 bases from V and 5 bases from J; junction bases left unmatched: 7. The complete variable domain, with remaining parts taken from reference TRBV5-6 and TRBJ2-3, reads DAGVTQSPTHLIKTRGQQVTLRCSPKSGHDTVSWYQQALGQGPQFIFQYYEEEERQRGNFPDRFSGHQFPNYSSELNVNALLLGDSALYLCASSHGTSGRAVDTQYFGPGTRLTVL.

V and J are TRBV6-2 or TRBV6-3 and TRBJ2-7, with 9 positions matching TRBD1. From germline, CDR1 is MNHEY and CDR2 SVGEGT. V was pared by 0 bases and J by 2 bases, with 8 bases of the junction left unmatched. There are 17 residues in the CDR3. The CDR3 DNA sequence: TGTGCCAGCAGTTACTCCCAGCTGACAGGGGGGGCCTACGAGCAGTACTTC. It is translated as CASSYSQLTGGAYEQYF.

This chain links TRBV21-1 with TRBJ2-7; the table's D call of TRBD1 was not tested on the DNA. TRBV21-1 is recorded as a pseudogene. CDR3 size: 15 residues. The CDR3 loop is CASNPGQGVHYEQYF. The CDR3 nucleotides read TGTGCCAGCAATCCGGGACAGGGTGTTCACTACGAGCAGTACTTC.

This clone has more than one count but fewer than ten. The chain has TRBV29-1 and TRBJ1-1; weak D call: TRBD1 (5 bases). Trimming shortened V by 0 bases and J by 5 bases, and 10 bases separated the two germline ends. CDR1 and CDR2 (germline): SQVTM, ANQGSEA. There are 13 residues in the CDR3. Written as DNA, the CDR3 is TGCAGCGTTGAAGATGGGGGTCGGACTGAAGCTTTCTTT. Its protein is CSVEDGGRTEAFF.

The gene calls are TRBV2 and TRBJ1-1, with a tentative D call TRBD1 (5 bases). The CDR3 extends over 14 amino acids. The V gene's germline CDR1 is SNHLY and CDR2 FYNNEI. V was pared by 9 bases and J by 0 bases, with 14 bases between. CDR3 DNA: TGTGCCAGTACCCGACAGAGCATGAACACTGAAGCTTTCTTT. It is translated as CASTRQSMNTEAFF. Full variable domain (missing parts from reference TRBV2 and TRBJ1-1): EPEVTQTPSHQVTQMGQEVILRCVPISNHLYFYWYRQILGQKVEFLVSFYNNEISEKSEIFDDQFSVERPDGSNFTLKIRSTKLEDSAMYFCASTRQSMNTEAFFGQGTRLTVV.

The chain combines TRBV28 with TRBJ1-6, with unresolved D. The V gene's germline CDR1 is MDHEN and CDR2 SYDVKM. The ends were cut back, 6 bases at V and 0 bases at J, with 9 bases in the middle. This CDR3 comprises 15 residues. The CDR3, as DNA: TGTGCCAGCAGCCTTGGGTACTCCTATAATTCACCCCTCCACTTT. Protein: CASSLGYSYNSPLHF. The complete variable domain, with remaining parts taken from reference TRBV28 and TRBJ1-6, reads DVKVTQSSRYLVKRTGEKVFLECVQDMDHENMFWYRQDPGLGLRLIYFSYDVKMKEKGDIPEGYSVSREKKERFSLILESASTNQTSMYLCASSLGYSYNSPLHFGNGTRLTVT.

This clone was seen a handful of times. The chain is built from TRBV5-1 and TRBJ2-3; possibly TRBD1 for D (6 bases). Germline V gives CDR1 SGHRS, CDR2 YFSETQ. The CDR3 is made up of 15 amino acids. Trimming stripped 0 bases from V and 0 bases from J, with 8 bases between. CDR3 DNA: TGCGCCAGCAGCTTGGGGGGACATAGCACAGATACGCAGTATTTT. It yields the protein CASSLGGHSTDTQYF.

The CDR3: CASSPWPDGYEQYF. The CDR3 nucleotides read TGTGCCAGCTCACCATGGCCTGACGGATACGAGCAGTACTTC. The chain links TRBV18 to TRBJ2-7; D gene unclear. Trimming shortened V by 2 bases and J by 4 bases, and 12 bases separated the two germline ends. Germline lookup yields CDR1 KGHSH and CDR2 LQKENI. The CDR3 has 14 residues. Filled out from reference TRBV18 and TRBJ2-7, the complete variable domain reads NAGVMQNPRHLVRRRGQEARLRCSPMKGHSHVYWYRQLPEEGLKFMVYLQKENIIDESGMPKERFSAEFPKEGPSILRIQQVVRGDSAAYFCASSPWPDGYEQYFGPGTRLTVT.